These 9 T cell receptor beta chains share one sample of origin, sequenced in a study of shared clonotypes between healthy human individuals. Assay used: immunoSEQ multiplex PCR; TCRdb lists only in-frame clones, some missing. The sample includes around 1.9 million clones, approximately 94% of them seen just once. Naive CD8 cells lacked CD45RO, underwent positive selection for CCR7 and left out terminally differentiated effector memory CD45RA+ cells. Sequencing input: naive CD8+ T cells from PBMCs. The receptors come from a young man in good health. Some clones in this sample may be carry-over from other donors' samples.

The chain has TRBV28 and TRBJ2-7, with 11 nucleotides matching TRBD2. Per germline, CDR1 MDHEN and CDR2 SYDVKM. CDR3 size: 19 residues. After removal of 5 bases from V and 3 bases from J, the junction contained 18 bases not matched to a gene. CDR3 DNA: TGTGCCAGCAGTGGCGTCCGACTAGCGGGAAGTCCCAGGGTCTACGAGCAGTACTTC. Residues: CASSGVRLAGSPRVYEQYF.

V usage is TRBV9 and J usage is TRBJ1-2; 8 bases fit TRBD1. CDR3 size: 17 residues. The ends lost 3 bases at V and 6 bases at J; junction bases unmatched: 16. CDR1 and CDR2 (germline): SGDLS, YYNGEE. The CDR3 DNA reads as TGTGCCAGCAGCGAGGCGAGGGACAGGACCGACGGGGATGGCTACACCTTC. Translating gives CASSEARDRTDGDGYTF.

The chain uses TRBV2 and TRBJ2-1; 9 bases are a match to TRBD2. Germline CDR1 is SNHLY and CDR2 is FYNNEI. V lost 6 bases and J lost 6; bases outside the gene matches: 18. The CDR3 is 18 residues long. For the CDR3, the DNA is TGTGCCAGCAGGGCAACCAAAGCACTAGCGGGCAGATTCAATGAGCAGTTCTTC. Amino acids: CASRATKALAGRFNEQFF.

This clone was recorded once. Here the CDR3 reads CASSEGRGGSYEQYF. Written as DNA, the CDR3 is TGTGCCAGCAGTGAAGGGAGGGGGGGGTCCTACGAGCAGTACTTC. The chain has TRBV2 and TRBJ2-7, with D possibly TRBD2 on 7 matching bases. The CDR3 spans 15 residues. Germline loops: CDR1 SNHLY, CDR2 FYNNEI. With 1 base removed from V and 1 base from J, the gap between germline ends came to 11 bases.

The CDR3 loop is CASSGTDRGDTYEQYF. In nucleotides, the CDR3 is TGTGCCAGCAGCGGAACGGACAGGGGGGACACATACGAGCAGTACTTC. The chain couples TRBV9 to TRBJ2-7, with TRBD1 identical over 10 bases. V gave up 3 bases and J gave up 4 bases; unmatched junction bases: 10. The CDR3 is 16 residues long. Germline V CDR1 and CDR2: SGDLS, YYNGEE.

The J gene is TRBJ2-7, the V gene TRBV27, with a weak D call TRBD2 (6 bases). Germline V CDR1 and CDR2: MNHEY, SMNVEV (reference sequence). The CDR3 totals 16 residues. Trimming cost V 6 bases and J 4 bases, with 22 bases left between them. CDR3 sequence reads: CASSKTSDGIRYEQYF. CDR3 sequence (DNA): TGTGCCAGCAGCAAGACTAGTGATGGGATACGGTACGAGCAGTACTTC.

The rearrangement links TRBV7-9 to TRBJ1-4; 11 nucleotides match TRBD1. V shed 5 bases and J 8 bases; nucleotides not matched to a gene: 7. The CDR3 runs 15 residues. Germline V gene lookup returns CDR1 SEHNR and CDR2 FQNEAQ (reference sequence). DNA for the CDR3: TGTGCCAGCAGCAGGGAGGACAGGGGGCGCGAAAAACTGTTTTTT. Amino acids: CASSREDRGREKLFF.

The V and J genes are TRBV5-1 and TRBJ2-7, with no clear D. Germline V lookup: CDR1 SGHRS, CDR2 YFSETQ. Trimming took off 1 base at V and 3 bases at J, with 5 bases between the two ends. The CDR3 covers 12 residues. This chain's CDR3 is CASSLNFYEQYF. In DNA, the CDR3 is TGCGCCAGCAGCTTGAACTTCTACGAGCAGTACTTC.

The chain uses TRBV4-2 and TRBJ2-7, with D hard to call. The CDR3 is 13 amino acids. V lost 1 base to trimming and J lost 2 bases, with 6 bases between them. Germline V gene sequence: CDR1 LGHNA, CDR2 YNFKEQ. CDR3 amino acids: CASSQGTPYEQYF. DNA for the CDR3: TGTGCCAGCAGCCAAGGGACCCCCTACGAGCAGTACTTC.